This TCR beta chain was retrieved from a study of shared clonotypes between healthy human individuals. For sorted subsets, 150 to 200 ng DNA per replicate equaled tens of thousands of T cell genomes. The repertoire was sequenced with immunoSEQ multiplex PCR; TCRdb's copy has only in-frame clones and lacks some. The sample lists more than 400,000 clones; about 96% were seen once. The V gene's germline CDR1 is MNHEY and CDR2 SVGAGI. Trimming stripped 10 bases from V and 0 bases from J, with 19 bases between. This CDR3 is 15 amino acids long. The sequence was collected from a woman between 25 and 40 years old in good health. The sample was naive CD4+ T cells sorted from blood. Regarding subset: CD45RA+ positively selected. This chain joins TRBV6-5 and TRBJ2-7, with D perhaps matching TRBD1 or TRBD2 (6 bases each). The CDR3 loop reads CATNRPGAASYEQYF. CDR3 DNA sequence: TGTGCCACAAACCGGCCGGGGGCGGCCTCCTACGAGCAGTACTTC.